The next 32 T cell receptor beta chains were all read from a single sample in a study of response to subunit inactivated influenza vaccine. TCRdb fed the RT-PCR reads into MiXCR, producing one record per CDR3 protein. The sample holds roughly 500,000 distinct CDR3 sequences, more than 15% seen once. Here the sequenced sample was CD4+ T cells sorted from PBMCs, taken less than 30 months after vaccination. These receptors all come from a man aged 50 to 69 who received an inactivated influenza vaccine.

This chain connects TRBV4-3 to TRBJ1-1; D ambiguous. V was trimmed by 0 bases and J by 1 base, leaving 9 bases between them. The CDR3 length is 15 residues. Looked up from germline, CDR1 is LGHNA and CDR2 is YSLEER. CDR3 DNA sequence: TGCGCCAGCAGCCAAGAACCTGTCAAGAACACTGAAGCTTTCTTT. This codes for CASSQEPVKNTEAFF.

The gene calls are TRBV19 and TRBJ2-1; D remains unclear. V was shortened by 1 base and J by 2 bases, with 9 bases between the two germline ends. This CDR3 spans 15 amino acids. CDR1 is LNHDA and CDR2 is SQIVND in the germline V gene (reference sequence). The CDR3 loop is CASSIGDRAYNEQFF. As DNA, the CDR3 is TGTGCCAGTAGTATAGGGGATAGGGCCTACAATGAGCAGTTCTTC.

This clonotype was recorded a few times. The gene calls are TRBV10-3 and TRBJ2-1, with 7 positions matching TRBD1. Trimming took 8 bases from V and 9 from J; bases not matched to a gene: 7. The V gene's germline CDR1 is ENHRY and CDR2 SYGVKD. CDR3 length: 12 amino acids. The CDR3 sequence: CAIGETGTEQFF. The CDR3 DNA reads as TGTGCCATCGGGGAGACAGGGACTGAGCAGTTCTTC.

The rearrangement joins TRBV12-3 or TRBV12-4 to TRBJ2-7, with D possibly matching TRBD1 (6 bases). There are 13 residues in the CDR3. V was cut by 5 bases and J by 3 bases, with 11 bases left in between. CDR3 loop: CASSITGIYEQYF. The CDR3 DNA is TGTGCCAGCAGTATTACAGGGATCTACGAGCAGTACTTC.

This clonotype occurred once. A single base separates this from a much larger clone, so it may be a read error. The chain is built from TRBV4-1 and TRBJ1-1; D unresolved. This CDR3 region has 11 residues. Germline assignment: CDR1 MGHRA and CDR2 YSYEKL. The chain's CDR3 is CTSSRGGQAFF. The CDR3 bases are TGCACCAGCAGCCGGGGAGGGCAAGCTTTCTTT.

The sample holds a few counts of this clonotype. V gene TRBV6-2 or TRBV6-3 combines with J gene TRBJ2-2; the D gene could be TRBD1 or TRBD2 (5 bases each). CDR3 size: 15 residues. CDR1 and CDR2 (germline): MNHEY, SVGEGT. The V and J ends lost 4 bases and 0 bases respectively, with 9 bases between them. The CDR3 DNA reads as TGTGCCAGCAGTTTCCGGGGACCGAACACCGGGGAGCTGTTTTTT. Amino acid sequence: CASSFRGPNTGELFF.

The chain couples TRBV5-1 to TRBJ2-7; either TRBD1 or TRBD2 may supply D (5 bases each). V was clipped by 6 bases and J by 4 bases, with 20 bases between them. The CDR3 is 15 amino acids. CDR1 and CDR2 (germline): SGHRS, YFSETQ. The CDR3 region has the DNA TGCGCCAGCACCCCCACCGGGGCCACACGGTACGAGCAGTACTTC. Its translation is CASTPTGATRYEQYF.

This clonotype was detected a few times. CDR3 coding DNA: TGCAGTGCTAGAGAGGGGACTAGCGGGCCGTTGTCCTACAATGAGCAGTTCTTC. Its translation: CSAREGTSGPLSYNEQFF. V and J are TRBV20-1 and TRBJ2-1; 12 bases align to TRBD2. The V gene end was trimmed by 0 bases and the J gene end by 1 base; junction bases not matched to a gene: 7. CDR3 size: 18 residues. The germline V gene encodes CDR1 DFQATT and CDR2 SNEGSKA (reference sequence).

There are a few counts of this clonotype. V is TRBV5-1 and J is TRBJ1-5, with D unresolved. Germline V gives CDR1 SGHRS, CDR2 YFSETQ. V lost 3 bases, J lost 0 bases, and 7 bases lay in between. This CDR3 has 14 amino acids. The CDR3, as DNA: TGCGCCAGCAGCTATGACACTAGCAATCAGCCCCAGCATTTT. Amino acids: CASSYDTSNQPQHF. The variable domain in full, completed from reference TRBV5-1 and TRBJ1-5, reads KAGVTQTPRYLIKTRGQQVTLSCSPISGHRSVSWYQQTPGQGLQFLFEYFSETQRNKGNFPGRFSGRQFSNSRSEMNVSTLELGDSALYLCASSYDTSNQPQHFGDGTRLSIL.

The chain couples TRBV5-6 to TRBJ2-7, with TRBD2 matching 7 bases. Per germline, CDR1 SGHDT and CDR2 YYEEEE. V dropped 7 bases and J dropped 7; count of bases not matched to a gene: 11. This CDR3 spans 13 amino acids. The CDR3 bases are TGTGCCAGCGTTATTGGGGGGGTCGGAGAGCAGTACTTC. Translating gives CASVIGGVGEQYF. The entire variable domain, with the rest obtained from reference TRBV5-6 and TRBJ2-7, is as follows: DAGVTQSPTHLIKTRGQQVTLRCSPKSGHDTVSWYQQALGQGPQFIFQYYEEEERQRGNFPDRFSGHQFPNYSSELNVNALLLGDSALYLCASVIGGVGEQYFGPGTRLTVT.

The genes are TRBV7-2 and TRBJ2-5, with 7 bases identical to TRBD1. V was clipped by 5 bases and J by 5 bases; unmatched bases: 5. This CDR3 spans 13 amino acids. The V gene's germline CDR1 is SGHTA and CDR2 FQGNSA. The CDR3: CASSTGQHETQYF. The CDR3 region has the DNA TGTGCCAGCAGCACGGGACAGCACGAGACCCAGTACTTC.

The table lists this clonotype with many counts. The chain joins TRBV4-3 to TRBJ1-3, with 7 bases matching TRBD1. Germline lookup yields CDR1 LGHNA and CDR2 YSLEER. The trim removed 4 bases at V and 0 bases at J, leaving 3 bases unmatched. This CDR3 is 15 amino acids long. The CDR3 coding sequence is TGCGCCAGCAGCCTGGGACAGCACTCTGGAAACACCATATATTTT. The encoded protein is CASSLGQHSGNTIYF.

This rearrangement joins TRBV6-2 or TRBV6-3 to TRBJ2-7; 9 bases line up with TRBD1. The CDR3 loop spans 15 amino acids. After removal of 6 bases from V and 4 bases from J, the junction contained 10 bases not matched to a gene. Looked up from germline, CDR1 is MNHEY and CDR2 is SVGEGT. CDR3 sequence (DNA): TGTGCCAGCAGACCTGACAGGGGGTACCAATACGAGCAGTACTTC. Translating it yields CASRPDRGYQYEQYF.

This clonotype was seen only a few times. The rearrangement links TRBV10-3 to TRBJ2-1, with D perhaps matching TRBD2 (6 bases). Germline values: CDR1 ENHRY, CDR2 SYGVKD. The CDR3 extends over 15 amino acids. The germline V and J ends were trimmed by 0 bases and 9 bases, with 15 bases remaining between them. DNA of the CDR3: TGTGCCATCAGTGAGTCCGGGACTTCCGGTCCTGAGCAGTTCTTC. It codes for CAISESGTSGPEQFF.

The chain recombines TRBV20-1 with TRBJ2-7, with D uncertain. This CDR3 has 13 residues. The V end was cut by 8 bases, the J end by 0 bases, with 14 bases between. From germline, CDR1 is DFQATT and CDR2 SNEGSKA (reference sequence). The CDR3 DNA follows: TGCAGTCGCCTTCGTACGAACTCCTACGAGCAGTACTTC. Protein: CSRLRTNSYEQYF.

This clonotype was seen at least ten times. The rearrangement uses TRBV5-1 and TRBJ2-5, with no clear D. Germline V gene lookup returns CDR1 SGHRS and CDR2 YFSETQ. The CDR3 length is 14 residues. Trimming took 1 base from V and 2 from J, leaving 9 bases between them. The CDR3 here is CASSLKGSQETQYF. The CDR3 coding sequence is TGCGCCAGCAGCTTGAAGGGATCGCAAGAGACCCAGTACTTC.

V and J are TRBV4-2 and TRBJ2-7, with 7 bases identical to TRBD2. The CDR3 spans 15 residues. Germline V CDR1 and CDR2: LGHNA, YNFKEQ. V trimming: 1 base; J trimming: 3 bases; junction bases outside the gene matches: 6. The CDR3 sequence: CASSQGEGGFYEQYF. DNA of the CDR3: TGTGCCAGCAGCCAAGGGGAGGGCGGGTTCTACGAGCAGTACTTC.

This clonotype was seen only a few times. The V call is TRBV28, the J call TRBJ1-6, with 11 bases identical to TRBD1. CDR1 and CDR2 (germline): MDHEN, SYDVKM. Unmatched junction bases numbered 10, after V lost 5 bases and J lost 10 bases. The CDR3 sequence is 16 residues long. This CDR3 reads CASSNGQGARVSPLHF. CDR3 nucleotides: TGTGCCAGCAGTAACGGACAGGGGGCACGGGTATCACCCCTCCACTTT.

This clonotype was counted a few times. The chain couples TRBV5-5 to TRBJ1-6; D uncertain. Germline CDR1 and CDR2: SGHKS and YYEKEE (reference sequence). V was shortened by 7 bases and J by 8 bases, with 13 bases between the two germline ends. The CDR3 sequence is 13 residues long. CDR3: CASARQPDSPLHF. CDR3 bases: TGTGCCAGCGCGCGGCAGCCAGATTCACCCCTCCACTTT.

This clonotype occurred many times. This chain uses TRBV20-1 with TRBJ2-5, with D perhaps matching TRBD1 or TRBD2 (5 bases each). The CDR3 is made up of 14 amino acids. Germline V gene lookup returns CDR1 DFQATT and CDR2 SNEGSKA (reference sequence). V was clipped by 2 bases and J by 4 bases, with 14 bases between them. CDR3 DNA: TGCAGTGCTAGATTAACGGGACCGGGAGAGACCCAGTACTTC. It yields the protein CSARLTGPGETQYF.

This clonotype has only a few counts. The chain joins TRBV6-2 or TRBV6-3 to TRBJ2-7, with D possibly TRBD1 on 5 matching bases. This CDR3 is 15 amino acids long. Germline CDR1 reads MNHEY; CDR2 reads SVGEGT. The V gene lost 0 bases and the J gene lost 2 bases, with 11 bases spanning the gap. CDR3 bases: TGTGCCAGCAGTTACTCGCAGTGGGGCACCTACGAGCAGTACTTC. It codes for CASSYSQWGTYEQYF.

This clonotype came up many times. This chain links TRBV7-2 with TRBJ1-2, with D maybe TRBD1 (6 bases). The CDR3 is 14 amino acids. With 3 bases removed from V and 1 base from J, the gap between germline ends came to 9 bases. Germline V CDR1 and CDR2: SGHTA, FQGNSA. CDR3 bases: TGTGCCAGCAGCTTGGACAGAGATAACTATGGCTACACCTTC. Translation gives CASSLDRDNYGYTF. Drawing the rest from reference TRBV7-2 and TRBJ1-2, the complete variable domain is GAGVSQSPSNKVTEKGKDVELRCDPISGHTALYWYRQSLGQGLEFLIYFQGNSAPDKSGLPSDRFSAERTGGSVSTLTIQRTQQEDSAVYLCASSLDRDNYGYTFGSGTRLTVV.

The DNA for the CDR3 is TGTGCCAGCAGCTTAGGGGGGGCAGTCAATGAGCAGTTCTTC. Residues: CASSLGGAVNEQFF. This chain joins TRBV11-2 and TRBJ2-1, with D possibly being TRBD1 or TRBD2 (6 bases each). The CDR3 has 14 amino acids. Trimming removed 1 base from V and 6 bases from J, with 10 bases in between. The V gene's germline CDR1 is SGHAT and CDR2 FQNNGV.

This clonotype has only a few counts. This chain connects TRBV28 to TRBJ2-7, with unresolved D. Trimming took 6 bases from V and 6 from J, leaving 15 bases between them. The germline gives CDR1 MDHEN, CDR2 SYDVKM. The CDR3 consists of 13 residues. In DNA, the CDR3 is TGTGCCAGCAGCCCCGACCGAAGGGCCGAGCAGTACTTC. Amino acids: CASSPDRRAEQYF.

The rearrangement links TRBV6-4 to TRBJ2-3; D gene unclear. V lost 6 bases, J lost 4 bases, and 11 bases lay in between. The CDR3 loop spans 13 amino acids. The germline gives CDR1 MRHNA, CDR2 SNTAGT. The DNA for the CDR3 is TGTGCCAGCAGCGTAGAAGGGTCAGATACGCAGTATTTT. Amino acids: CASSVEGSDTQYF.

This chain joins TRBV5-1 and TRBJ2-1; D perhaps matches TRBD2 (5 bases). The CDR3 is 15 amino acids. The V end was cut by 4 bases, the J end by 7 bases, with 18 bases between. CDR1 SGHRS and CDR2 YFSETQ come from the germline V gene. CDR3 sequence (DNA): TGCGCCAGCAGCCTGCCTAAGGGATCGGGGAATGAGCAGTTCTTC. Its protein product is CASSLPKGSGNEQFF.

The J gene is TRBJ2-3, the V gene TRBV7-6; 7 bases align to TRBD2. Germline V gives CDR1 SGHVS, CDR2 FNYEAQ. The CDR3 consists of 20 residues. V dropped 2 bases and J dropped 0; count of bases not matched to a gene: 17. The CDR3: CASSLTPPTASGLSTDTQYF. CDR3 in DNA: TGTGCCAGCAGCTTAACCCCCCCCACGGCTAGCGGACTAAGCACAGATACGCAGTATTTT.

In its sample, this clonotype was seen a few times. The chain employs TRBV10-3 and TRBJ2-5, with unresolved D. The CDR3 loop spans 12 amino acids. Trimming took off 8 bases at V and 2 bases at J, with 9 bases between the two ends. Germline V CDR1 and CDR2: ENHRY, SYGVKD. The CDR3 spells CAIGYTQETQYF. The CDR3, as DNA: TGTGCCATCGGCTACACGCAAGAGACCCAGTACTTC.

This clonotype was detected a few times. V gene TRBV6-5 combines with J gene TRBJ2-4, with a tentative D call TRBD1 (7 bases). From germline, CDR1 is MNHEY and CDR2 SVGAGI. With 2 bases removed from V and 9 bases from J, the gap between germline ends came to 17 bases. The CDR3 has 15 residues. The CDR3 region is CASSYTRGVKVIQYF. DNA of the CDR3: TGTGCCAGCAGTTACACCAGGGGGGTCAAAGTCATTCAGTACTTC.

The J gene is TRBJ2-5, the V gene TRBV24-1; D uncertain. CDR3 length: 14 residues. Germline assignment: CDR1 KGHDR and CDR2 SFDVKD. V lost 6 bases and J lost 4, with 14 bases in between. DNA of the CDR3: TGTGCCACCAGTAAGTCGGACGCCGGAGAGACCCAGTACTTC. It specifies CATSKSDAGETQYF.

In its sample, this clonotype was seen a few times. CDR3 nucleotide sequence: TGTGCCAGCAGCTTGACTACTCCGAACACCGGGGAGCTGTTTTTT. Its protein product is CASSLTTPNTGELFF. The V call is TRBV5-4, the J call TRBJ2-2; D not resolved. The CDR3 length is 15 residues. V was cut by 1 base and J by 0 bases, with 7 bases left in between. CDR1 SGHNT and CDR2 YYREEE come from the germline V gene (reference sequence).

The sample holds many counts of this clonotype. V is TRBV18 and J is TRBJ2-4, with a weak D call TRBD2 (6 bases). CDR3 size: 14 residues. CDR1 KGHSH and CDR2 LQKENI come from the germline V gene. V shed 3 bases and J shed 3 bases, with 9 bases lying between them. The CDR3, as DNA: TGTGCCAGCTCACCGGGCGGGGTCAAAAACATTCAGTACTTC. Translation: CASSPGGVKNIQYF. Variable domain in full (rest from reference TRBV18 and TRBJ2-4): NAGVMQNPRHLVRRRGQEARLRCSPMKGHSHVYWYRQLPEEGLKFMVYLQKENIIDESGMPKERFSAEFPKEGPSILRIQQVVRGDSAAYFCASSPGGVKNIQYFGAGTRLSVL.